A single sample gave rise to the 8 T cell receptor beta chains below, sequenced in a study of beta chain features in type 1 diabetes. Study-level findings and limits: Patients with Type 1 diabetes showed moderately but significantly shorter TCRB CDR3s in all four CD4+ subsets.

What was sequenced were expressed TCRB transcripts, since all of the isolated RNA had been reverse transcribed. TCRdb's table, derived via immunoSEQ multiplex PCR, lists solely in-frame clones and lacks some. The profile shows more than 200,000 clones, 16% of them singletons. The antigens of these receptors remain unknown. Sequencing used naive CD4+ T cells from blood. The receptors here all came from a man younger than 40 with type 1 diabetes.

The CDR3 DNA follows: TGTGCCTGGAGTGAAAGGTACTCAAATCAGCCCCAGCATTTT. Protein: CAWSERYSNQPQHF. The gene calls are TRBV30 and TRBJ1-5, with no clear D. With 1 base removed from V and 4 bases from J, the gap between germline ends came to 11 bases. Germline values: CDR1 GTSNPN, CDR2 SVGIG (reference sequence). The CDR3 length is 14 residues.

V usage is TRBV15 and J usage is TRBJ1-2; TRBD1 matches at 10 bases. The CDR3 consists of 15 residues. Germline lookup yields CDR1 LNHNV and CDR2 YYDKDF (reference sequence). The trim removed 0 bases at V and 5 bases at J, leaving 3 bases unmatched. The chain's CDR3 is CATSRDMGQGYGYTF. In DNA form, the CDR3 reads TGTGCCACCAGCAGAGATATGGGACAGGGGTATGGCTACACCTTC. Based on the CDR3 plus reference TRBV15 and TRBJ1-2, the full variable domain is DAMVIQNPRYQVTQFGKPVTLSCSQTLNHNVMYWYQQKSSQAPKLLFHYYDKDFNNEADTPDNFQSRRPNTSFCFLDIRSPGLGDTAMYLCATSRDMGQGYGYTFGSGTRLTVV.

This clone appeared a few times. This chain connects TRBV19 to TRBJ2-3, with 12 bases identical to TRBD2. The germline CDR1 and CDR2 sequences are LNHDA and SQIVND (reference sequence). The V gene end was trimmed by 5 bases and the J gene end by 6 bases; junction bases not matched to a gene: 9. The CDR3 runs 16 residues. The CDR3 DNA is TGTGCCAGTAGTTTGAGACTAGCGGGAGTTCGGGATACGCAGTATTTT. This sequence encodes CASSLRLAGVRDTQYF.

This clone was seen a handful of times. The chain has TRBV18 and TRBJ2-5; TRBD2 might be the D (6 bases). V lost 8 bases and J lost 2, with 9 bases in between. Germline V lookup: CDR1 KGHSH, CDR2 LQKENI. The CDR3 has 12 amino acids. CDR3: CASAEGQETQYF. CDR3 DNA: TGTGCCAGCGCGGAGGGGCAAGAGACCCAGTACTTC.

The rearrangement joins TRBV28 to TRBJ1-2; unclear D gene. The V gene lost 2 bases and the J gene lost 4 bases, with 11 bases spanning the gap. The germline V gene has CDR1 MDHEN and CDR2 SYDVKM. This CDR3 spans 14 amino acids. CDR3 amino acids: CASSLGQAIYGYTF. The CDR3 nucleotides read TGTGCCAGCAGTTTAGGGCAGGCGATCTATGGCTACACCTTC.

The chain links TRBV18 to TRBJ2-1; 7 bases match TRBD1. CDR1 and CDR2 (germline): KGHSH, LQKENI. Trimming took 1 base from V and 2 from J; bases not matched to a gene: 8. This CDR3 has 17 residues. Here the CDR3 reads CASSPLGGQGAYNEQFF. In DNA, the CDR3 is TGTGCCAGCTCACCACTTGGCGGGCAGGGGGCCTACAATGAGCAGTTCTTC.

In nucleotides, the CDR3 is TGTGCCAACCCCGGGGGGAGCTCCTACAATGAGCAGTTCTTC. Translating gives CANPGGSSYNEQFF. The rearrangement joins TRBV7-2 to TRBJ2-1, with 7 bases that match TRBD2. The CDR3 loop spans 14 amino acids. The trim removed 10 bases at V and 0 bases at J, leaving 6 bases unmatched. CDR1 and CDR2 (germline): SGHTA, FQGNSA. The whole variable domain, filled in from reference TRBV7-2 and TRBJ2-1, reads GAGVSQSPSNKVTEKGKDVELRCDPISGHTALYWYRQSLGQGLEFLIYFQGNSAPDKSGLPSDRFSAERTGGSVSTLTIQRTQQEDSAVYLCANPGGSSYNEQFFGPGTRLTVL.

This clone occurred a few times. The chain uses TRBV7-3 and TRBJ2-6; no reliable D call. There are 17 residues in the CDR3. V shed 4 bases and J shed 4 bases, with 17 bases lying between them. Germline CDR1 is SGHTA and CDR2 is FQGTGA. The CDR3 here is CASSSYATVPGANVLTF. CDR3 sequence (DNA): TGTGCCAGCAGCTCCTATGCCACAGTCCCCGGGGCCAACGTCCTGACTTTC.